One and the same sample provided the 25 T cell receptor beta chains below, sequenced in a study of cytomegalovirus exposure and HLA in healthy donors. It was with 60 Vbeta and 13 Jbeta primers that the PCR ran. Generated by immunoSEQ multiplex PCR, the TCRdb table keeps only in-frame clones and is missing some. This sample has under 200,000 clones; roughly 78% occur once, and the top ten carry roughly 0.64%. The sample comprised PBMCs. The receptor set was obtained from a woman in her thirties or forties in good health and CMV-seronegative.

This clone was counted a few times. The V call is TRBV5-5, the J call TRBJ2-2; 8 nucleotides agree with TRBD2. CDR1 and CDR2 from the germline V gene are SGHKS and YYEKEE (reference sequence). The CDR3 has 13 amino acids. The V segment lost 7 bases and the J segment 8 bases; nucleotides outside the gene matches: 7. The CDR3 spells CASSPGGVGELFF. The CDR3 bases are TGTGCCAGCTCACCCGGGGGGGTTGGGGAGCTGTTTTTT.

The rearrangement uses TRBV7-8 and TRBJ1-4; 8 bases agree with TRBD1. The CDR3 has 17 residues. Germline V gives CDR1 SGHVS, CDR2 FQNEAQ. The V gene end was trimmed by 5 bases and the J gene end by 6 bases; junction bases not matched to a gene: 14. The DNA of the CDR3 is TGTGCCAGCAGCCCTCGGGCCGGACAGGGCAGGGATGAAAAACTGTTTTTT. This sequence encodes CASSPRAGQGRDEKLFF.

This clone has only a few counts. The J gene is TRBJ1-2, the V gene TRBV5-4; D is perhaps TRBD1 (6 bases). Germline V lookup: CDR1 SGHNT, CDR2 YYREEE (reference sequence). This CDR3 has 13 amino acids. V lost 0 bases, J lost 7 bases, and 10 bases lay in between. In nucleotides, the CDR3 is TGTGCCAGCAGCTTGGACAGGGCTGGTGGCTACACCTTC. It specifies CASSLDRAGGYTF.

This clone was seen more than once but under ten times. The V call is TRBV5-4, the J call TRBJ2-7; maybe TRBD1 (6 bases). V was shortened by 4 bases and J by 2 bases, with 13 bases between the two germline ends. Germline values: CDR1 SGHNT, CDR2 YYREEE (reference sequence). This CDR3 spans 14 amino acids. The CDR3 bases are TGTGCCAGCAGCCCACTCCAGGGGACCTACGAGCAGTACTTC. The encoded protein is CASSPLQGTYEQYF.

The chain is built from TRBV7-6 and TRBJ2-7; 7 nucleotides align to TRBD1. Losses at the gene ends were 3 bases for V and 3 bases for J; bases not matched to a gene: 8. The CDR3 runs to 15 residues. Per germline, CDR1 SGHVS and CDR2 FNYEAQ. CDR3 coding DNA: TGTGCCAGCAGCTTGACCAGGGACAGCGTCTACGAGCAGTACTTC. Its translation is CASSLTRDSVYEQYF.

The chain employs TRBV15 and TRBJ1-2; possibly TRBD1 for D (6 bases). Germline V gene lookup returns CDR1 LNHNV and CDR2 YYDKDF (reference sequence). V was cut by 0 bases and J by 2 bases, with 7 bases left in between. The CDR3 covers 14 residues. The CDR3 coding sequence is TGTGCCACCAGCAGAGACAGGGGAAACTATGGCTACACCTTC. This encodes CATSRDRGNYGYTF. Using reference TRBV15 and TRBJ1-2 for the parts outside the CDR3, the full variable domain is DAMVIQNPRYQVTQFGKPVTLSCSQTLNHNVMYWYQQKSSQAPKLLFHYYDKDFNNEADTPDNFQSRRPNTSFCFLDIRSPGLGDTAMYLCATSRDRGNYGYTFGSGTRLTVV.

V and J are TRBV7-9 and TRBJ1-2; unclear D gene. V was cut by 5 bases and J by 0 bases, with 13 bases left in between. From germline, CDR1 is SEHNR and CDR2 FQNEAQ (reference sequence). This CDR3 comprises 15 residues. The CDR3 DNA follows: TGTGCCAGCAGCCGGAGGGTAGATGCTAACTATGGCTACACCTTC. The encoded protein is CASSRRVDANYGYTF.

This chain joins TRBV15 and TRBJ2-4; TRBD2 might be the D (5 bases). This CDR3 region has 14 residues. CDR1 and CDR2 from the germline V gene are LNHNV and YYDKDF (reference sequence). Trimming stripped 5 bases from V and 6 bases from J, with 14 bases between. The DNA for the CDR3 is TGTGCCACCAGCTCGATAGCGACGGTAAACATTCAGTACTTC. Translation gives CATSSIATVNIQYF.

This clone was detected only a few times. The chain links TRBV12-5 to TRBJ2-5; 10 bases line up with TRBD2. The germline V gene has CDR1 LGHNT and CDR2 FRNRAP. The CDR3 consists of 13 residues. V lost 9 bases, J lost 5 bases, and 6 bases stayed unmatched. The CDR3 coding sequence is TGTGCTAGCCAAGCGGGAGGGGAGGAGACCCAGTACTTC. Translated: CASQAGGEETQYF.

The chain is built from TRBV9 and TRBJ2-2; 8 bases agree with TRBD2. V lost 0 bases and J lost 4; bases outside the gene matches: 2. Germline loops: CDR1 SGDLS, CDR2 YYNGEE. The CDR3 is made up of 15 amino acids. CDR3 in amino acids: CASSVAAGGTGELFF. The CDR3 DNA reads TGTGCCAGCAGCGTAGCGGCGGGAGGCACCGGGGAGCTGTTTTTT.

The chain is built from TRBV5-5 and TRBJ2-5, with a weak D call TRBD1 (5 bases). Germline V lookup: CDR1 SGHKS, CDR2 YYEKEE (reference sequence). V was shortened by 1 base and J by 3 bases, with 16 bases between the two germline ends. The CDR3 extends over 16 amino acids. The CDR3 DNA is TGTGCCAGCAGCTTGTCAACAGGTGAAAGAAAAGAGACCCAGTACTTC. Protein sequence: CASSLSTGERKETQYF.

The chain recombines TRBV9 with TRBJ1-2, with D unclear. Per germline, CDR1 SGDLS and CDR2 YYNGEE. V was trimmed by 0 bases and J by 2 bases, leaving 11 bases between them. The CDR3 loop spans 15 amino acids. The CDR3 DNA reads as TGTGCCAGCAGCGTAGTTTCAGAACAGAACTATGGCTACACCTTC. This gives the protein CASSVVSEQNYGYTF.

CDR3 sequence (DNA): TGTGCCAGCTCGCTAAGACAGGGAAGTTATAGCAATCAGCCCCAGCATTTT. Translating it yields CASSLRQGSYSNQPQHF. V usage is TRBV18 and J usage is TRBJ1-5; TRBD1 aligns across 7 bases. The CDR3 runs to 17 residues. The V and J ends lost 6 bases and 0 bases, in that order; junction bases with no gene match: 11. Germline V gene sequence: CDR1 KGHSH, CDR2 LQKENI.

V and J are TRBV9 and TRBJ1-1, with a tentative D call TRBD1 (5 bases). The CDR3 spans 14 residues. CDR1 and CDR2 from the germline V gene are SGDLS and YYNGEE. The V gene lost 3 bases and the J gene lost 1 base, with 10 bases spanning the gap. CDR3 bases: TGTGCCAGCAGCGCCGCGACAGCGAACACTGAAGCTTTCTTT. Translated, it gives CASSAATANTEAFF.

The chain links TRBV28 to TRBJ1-2, with D possibly being TRBD1 (5 bases). CDR1 is MDHEN and CDR2 is SYDVKM in the germline V gene. This CDR3 contains 15 residues. V was trimmed by 2 bases and J by 2 bases, leaving 12 bases between them. CDR3 residues: CASSLPRAQNYGYTF. In DNA, the CDR3 is TGTGCCAGCAGTTTACCCAGGGCGCAGAACTATGGCTACACCTTC.

The chain joins TRBV5-1 to TRBJ2-1; 7 bases agree with TRBD2. The germline gives CDR1 SGHRS, CDR2 YFSETQ. Unmatched junction bases numbered 11, after V lost 3 bases and J lost 8 bases. The CDR3 extends over 15 amino acids. CDR3 sequence: CASSSSRLAPYEQFF. Here the CDR3 DNA reads TGCGCCAGCAGCTCGAGCAGACTAGCCCCGTATGAGCAGTTCTTC.

The chain joins TRBV7-2 to TRBJ1-5; TRBD1 aligns across 10 bases. Germline V CDR1 and CDR2: SGHTA, FQGNSA. The CDR3 totals 15 residues. The V and J ends lost 5 bases and 7 bases, in that order; junction bases with no gene match: 8. The CDR3 DNA reads TGTGCCAGCAGCACGGCCGGGACAGGGGACCAGCCCCAGCATTTT. Residues: CASSTAGTGDQPQHF.

This chain joins TRBV6-5 and TRBJ2-7; D perhaps matches TRBD2 (5 bases). Looked up from germline, CDR1 is MNHEY and CDR2 is SVGAGI. This CDR3 spans 13 amino acids. V was cut by 4 bases and J by 0 bases, with 7 bases left in between. The CDR3, as DNA: TGTGCCAGCAGTTCGGGGAACTCCTACGAGCAGTACTTC. Translation: CASSSGNSYEQYF.

The chain combines TRBV7-9 with TRBJ2-1, with TRBD2 matching 9 bases. CDR3 length: 17 residues. The germline gives CDR1 SEHNR, CDR2 FQNEAQ (reference sequence). After removal of 5 bases from V and 0 bases from J, the junction contained 8 bases not matched to a gene. CDR3 sequence (DNA): TGTGCCAGCAGCACACCGATAGCGGGGGTCTCCTACAATGAGCAGTTCTTC. Residues: CASSTPIAGVSYNEQFF.

The CDR3 reads CASSLERLAGVEQFF. For the CDR3, the DNA is TGTGCCAGCAGCTTAGAGCGTCTAGCGGGAGTTGAGCAGTTCTTC. This chain links TRBV7-2 with TRBJ2-1, with 10 positions matching TRBD2. Trimming cost V 1 base and J 9 bases; bases outside gene matches: 6. Germline V CDR1 and CDR2: SGHTA, FQGNSA. The CDR3 is 15 residues long.

This chain joins TRBV7-3 and TRBJ2-2; TRBD2 aligns across 9 bases. This CDR3 spans 15 amino acids. The V and J ends lost 8 bases and 2 bases, in that order; junction bases with no gene match: 6. Germline CDR1 SGHTA, CDR2 FQGTGA. The CDR3 DNA reads TGTGCCAGCCTCAGCGGGAGGCTCAACACCGGGGAGCTGTTTTTT. This codes for CASLSGRLNTGELFF.

The rearrangement uses TRBV19 and TRBJ1-1; D is possibly TRBD1 (5 bases). Germline-derived CDR1 and CDR2 are LNHDA and SQIVND (reference sequence). With 6 bases removed from V and 4 bases from J, the gap between germline ends came to 21 bases. The CDR3 consists of 16 residues. The CDR3 loop reads CASSPSGTRGGTEAFF. The CDR3 nucleotides are TGTGCCAGTAGCCCTTCGGGGACTAGGGGAGGCACTGAAGCTTTCTTT.

The chain is built from TRBV10-3 and TRBJ1-1, with D unclear. The V end lost 2 bases, the J end lost 10 bases, and 14 bases lay between the germline ends. This CDR3 region has 13 residues. Germline CDR1 ENHRY, CDR2 SYGVKD. Written as DNA, the CDR3 is TGTGCCATCAGTGAGCCGCCCGGGGATGCAGCTTTCTTT. Translated, it gives CAISEPPGDAAFF.

In its sample, this clone was seen a few times. The rearrangement links TRBV5-6 to TRBJ1-5, with D tentatively TRBD1 (5 bases). Between the trimmed V and J ends, which lost 4 bases and 0 bases, there was a span of 11 bases. The CDR3 loop spans 15 amino acids. Germline V gives CDR1 SGHDT, CDR2 YYEEEE. Here the CDR3 reads CASSATGLSNQPQHF. The DNA for the CDR3 is TGTGCCAGCAGCGCCACAGGCCTTAGCAATCAGCCCCAGCATTTT.

The genes are TRBV19 and TRBJ1-3; D ambiguous. V was pared by 4 bases and J by 2 bases, with 9 bases between. Per germline, CDR1 LNHDA and CDR2 SQIVND (reference sequence). The CDR3 runs to 14 residues. The CDR3 bases are TGTGCCAGTAGTAACGGGGATACTGGAAACACCATATATTTT. It yields the protein CASSNGDTGNTIYF.